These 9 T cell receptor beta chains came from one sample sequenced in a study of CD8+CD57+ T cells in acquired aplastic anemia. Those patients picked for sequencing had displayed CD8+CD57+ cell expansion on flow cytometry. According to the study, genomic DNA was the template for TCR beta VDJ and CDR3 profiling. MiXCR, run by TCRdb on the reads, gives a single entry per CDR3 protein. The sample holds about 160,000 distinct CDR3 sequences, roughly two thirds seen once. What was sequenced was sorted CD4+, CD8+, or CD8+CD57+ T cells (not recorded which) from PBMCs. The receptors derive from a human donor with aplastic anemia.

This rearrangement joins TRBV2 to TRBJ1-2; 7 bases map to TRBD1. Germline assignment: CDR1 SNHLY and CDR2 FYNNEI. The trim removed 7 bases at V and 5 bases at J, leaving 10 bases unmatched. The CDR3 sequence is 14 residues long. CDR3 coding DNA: TGTGCCAGCAAAGGAGAGGGACAGAAGTATGGCTACACCTTC. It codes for CASKGEGQKYGYTF.

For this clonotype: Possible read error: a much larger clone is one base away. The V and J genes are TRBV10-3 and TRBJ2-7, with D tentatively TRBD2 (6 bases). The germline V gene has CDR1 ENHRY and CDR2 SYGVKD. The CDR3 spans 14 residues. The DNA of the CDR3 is TGTGCCATCACCCGGGCGCCGCGGGGTTACGAGCAGCACTTC. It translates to CAITRAPRGYEQHF.

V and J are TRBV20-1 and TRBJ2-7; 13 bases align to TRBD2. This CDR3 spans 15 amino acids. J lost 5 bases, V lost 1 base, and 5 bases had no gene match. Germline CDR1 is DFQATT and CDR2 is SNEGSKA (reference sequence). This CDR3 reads CSARGGTSGNHEQYF. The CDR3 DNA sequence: TGCAGTGCTAGAGGAGGGACTAGCGGGAACCACGAGCAGTACTTC.

The CDR3 nucleotides are TGTGCCAGCAGCGAACGCGTGAACACTGAAGCTTTCTTT. As protein: CASSERVNTEAFF. The V and J genes are TRBV7-2 and TRBJ1-1; D gene unclear. Looked up from germline, CDR1 is SGHTA and CDR2 is FQGNSA. CDR3 length: 13 amino acids. V was trimmed by 5 bases and J by 0 bases, leaving 7 bases between them.

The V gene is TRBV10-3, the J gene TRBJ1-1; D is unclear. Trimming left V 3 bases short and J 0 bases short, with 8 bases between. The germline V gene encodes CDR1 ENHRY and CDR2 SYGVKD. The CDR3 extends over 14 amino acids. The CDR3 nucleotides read TGTGCCATCAGTGATGGAGGTATGAACACTGAAGCTTTCTTT. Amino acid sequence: CAISDGGMNTEAFF.

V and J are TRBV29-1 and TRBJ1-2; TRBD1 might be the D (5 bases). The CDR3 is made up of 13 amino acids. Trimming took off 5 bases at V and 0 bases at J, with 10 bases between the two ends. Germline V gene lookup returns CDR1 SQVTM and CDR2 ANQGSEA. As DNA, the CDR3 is TGCAGCGTTCCCCGGGACGCTAACTATGGCTACACCTTC. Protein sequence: CSVPRDANYGYTF.

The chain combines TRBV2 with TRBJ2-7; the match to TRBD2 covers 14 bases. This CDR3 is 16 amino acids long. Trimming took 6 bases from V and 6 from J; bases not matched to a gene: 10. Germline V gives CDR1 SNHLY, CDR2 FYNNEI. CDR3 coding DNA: TGTGCCAGCAGGGCGGGACTAGCGGGAGAGTTTTCCGAGCAGTACTTC. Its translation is CASRAGLAGEFSEQYF. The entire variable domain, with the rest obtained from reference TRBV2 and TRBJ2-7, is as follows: EPEVTQTPSHQVTQMGQEVILRCVPISNHLYFYWYRQILGQKVEFLVSFYNNEISEKSEIFDDQFSVERPDGSNFTLKIRSTKLEDSAMYFCASRAGLAGEFSEQYFGPGTRLTVT.

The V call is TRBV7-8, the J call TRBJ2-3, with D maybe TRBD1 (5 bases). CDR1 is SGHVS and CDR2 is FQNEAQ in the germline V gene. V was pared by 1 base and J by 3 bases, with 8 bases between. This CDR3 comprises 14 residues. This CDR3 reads CASSLEYRTDTQYF. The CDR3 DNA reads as TGTGCCAGCAGCTTAGAATACAGGACAGATACGCAGTATTTT.

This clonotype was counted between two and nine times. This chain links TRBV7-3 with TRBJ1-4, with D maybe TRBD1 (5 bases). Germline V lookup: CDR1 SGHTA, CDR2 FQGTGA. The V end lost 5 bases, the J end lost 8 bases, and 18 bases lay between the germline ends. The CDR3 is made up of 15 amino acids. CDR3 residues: CASSPSGTAGEKLFF. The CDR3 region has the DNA TGTGCCAGCAGCCCTTCCGGGACTGCGGGGGAAAAACTGTTTTTT.